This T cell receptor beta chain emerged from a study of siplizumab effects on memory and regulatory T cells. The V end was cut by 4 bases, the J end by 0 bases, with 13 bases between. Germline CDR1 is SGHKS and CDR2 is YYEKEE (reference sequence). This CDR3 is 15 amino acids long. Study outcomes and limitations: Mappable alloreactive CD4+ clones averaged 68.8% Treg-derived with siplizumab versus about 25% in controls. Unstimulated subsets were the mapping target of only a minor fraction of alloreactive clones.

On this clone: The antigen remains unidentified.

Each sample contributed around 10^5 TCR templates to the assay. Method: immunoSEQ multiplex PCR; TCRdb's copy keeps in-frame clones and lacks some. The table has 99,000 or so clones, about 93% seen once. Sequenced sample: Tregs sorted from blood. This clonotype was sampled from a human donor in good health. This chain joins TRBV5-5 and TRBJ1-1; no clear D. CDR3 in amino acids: CASSQSGQMNTEAFF. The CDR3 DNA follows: TGTGCCAGCAGCCAAAGCGGGCAGATGAACACTGAAGCTTTCTTT.